The 14 T cell receptor beta chains listed next were all sequenced from one sample in a study of T cell repertoires in cytomegalovirus infection. A single record per CDR3 protein comes from TCRdb applying MiXCR to the reads. The repertoire consists of more than 350,000 distinct CDR3 sequences, with approximately 30% occurring once and the leading ten covering around 13%. The sequenced material came from PBMCs. The source is a human donor in good health (CMV status not recorded). Some clones in this sample may be carry-over from other donors' samples.

The chain uses TRBV5-4 and TRBJ2-5, with 10 bases matching TRBD1. The CDR3 runs 17 residues. Germline assignment: CDR1 SGHNT and CDR2 YYREEE (reference sequence). Trimming at V came to 3 bases and at J to 1 base, leaving 9 bases not matched to a gene. The chain's CDR3 is CASSSPLGQGVQETQYF. The CDR3 DNA is TGTGCCAGCAGCTCGCCACTTGGACAGGGGGTCCAAGAGACCCAGTACTTC.

This clonotype appeared a few times. The V and J genes are TRBV14 and TRBJ1-3; D is undetermined. Germline CDR1 reads SGHDN; CDR2 reads FVKESK. Trimming cost V 0 bases and J 4 bases, with 10 bases left between them. There are 15 residues in the CDR3. CDR3 DNA sequence: TGTGCCAGCAGCCAAGAATCCGGGCCCGGAAACACCATATATTTT. Its protein is CASSQESGPGNTIYF.

This chain joins TRBV20-1 and TRBJ2-5; D is unresolved. The CDR3 runs to 17 residues. V was clipped by 5 bases and J by 5 bases, with 27 bases between them. CDR1 is DFQATT, CDR2 SNEGSKA, per germline (reference sequence). The CDR3 sequence: CSARRSVLAGRWETQYF. The CDR3 region has the DNA TGCAGTGCTCGTCGATCCGTACTCGCCGGACGATGGGAGACCCAGTACTTC.

Many counts were recorded for this clonotype. The CDR3 protein is CASRQANTIYF. In nucleotides, the CDR3 is TGTGCCAGCAGGCAGGCAAACACCATATATTTT. The V and J genes are TRBV12-3 or TRBV12-4 and TRBJ1-3; D uncertain. The V gene lost 6 bases and the J gene lost 6 bases, with 6 bases spanning the gap. CDR3 length: 11 residues.

This chain links TRBV19 with TRBJ1-2; 9 bases are shared with TRBD1. Trimming took 7 bases from V and 0 from J; bases not matched to a gene: 9. Germline lookup yields CDR1 LNHDA and CDR2 SQIVND (reference sequence). This CDR3 is built from 16 residues. The CDR3 loop reads CASNTQGARANYGYTF. DNA of the CDR3: TGTGCCAGTAATACACAGGGGGCTCGGGCTAACTATGGCTACACCTTC.

This clonotype has a handful of counts. J is TRBJ2-3 and V is TRBV19; D gene uncertain. CDR3 length: 14 amino acids. Germline V lookup: CDR1 LNHDA, CDR2 SQIVND (reference sequence). Trimming shortened V by 7 bases and J by 0 bases, and 11 bases separated the two germline ends. CDR3 in amino acids: CASKKGVSTDTQYF. The CDR3 nucleotides read TGTGCCAGTAAGAAAGGCGTCAGCACAGATACGCAGTATTTT.

This clonotype has at least ten counts. The chain carries TRBV7-9 and TRBJ1-4; 8 bases agree with TRBD1. V lost 5 bases to trimming and J lost 5 bases; unmatched junction nucleotides: 4. Germline V gives CDR1 SEHNR, CDR2 FQNEAQ (reference sequence). The length of the CDR3 is 14 residues. The CDR3 region is CASSRDRQNEKLFF. DNA of the CDR3: TGTGCCAGCAGCAGGGACAGGCAAAATGAAAAACTGTTTTTT.

The chain has TRBV10-3 and TRBJ1-6, with 9 bases that match TRBD1. Looked up from germline, CDR1 is ENHRY and CDR2 is SYGVKD. Germline trimming cut 6 bases from V and 7 bases from J; bases unmatched to any gene: 7. This CDR3 comprises 15 residues. CDR3 protein: CAIRGGQGTNSPLHF. CDR3 bases: TGTGCCATCAGGGGGGGACAGGGTACGAATTCACCCCTCCACTTT.

This clonotype was found many times. The chain joins TRBV7-9 to TRBJ2-7; a possible D gene is TRBD1 (5 bases). The CDR3 runs to 13 residues. Trimming shortened V by 8 bases and J by 5 bases, and 16 bases separated the two germline ends. CDR1 SEHNR and CDR2 FQNEAQ come from the germline V gene (reference sequence). The CDR3 sequence: CASALGRFDEQYF. Written as DNA, the CDR3 is TGTGCCAGCGCCCTGGGGCGGTTCGACGAGCAGTACTTC. The full variable domain, completed using reference TRBV7-9 and TRBJ2-7, is DTGVSQNPRHKITKRGQNVTFRCDPISEHNRLYWYRQTLGQGPEFLTYFQNEAQLEKSRLLSDRFSAERPKGSFSTLEIQRTEQGDSAMYLCASALGRFDEQYFGPGTRLTVT.

This sequence joins TRBV5-4 and TRBJ2-1, with TRBD1 matching over 7 bases. The junction had 12 bases not matched to a gene; V was cut back by 0 bases and J by 12 bases. Germline V CDR1 and CDR2: SGHNT, YYREEE (reference sequence). The CDR3 extends over 15 amino acids. The CDR3 coding sequence is TGTGCCAGCAGCTTGGCCGGGTGGCAGGGGGTGAGGCAGTTCTTC. This encodes CASSLAGWQGVRQFF.

This clonotype was recorded at least ten times. The chain carries TRBV6-1 and TRBJ1-1; no firm D call. This CDR3 contains 14 residues. Trimming cost V 2 bases and J 5 bases, with 12 bases left between them. Germline V gene sequence: CDR1 MNHNS, CDR2 SASEGT. The CDR3 DNA reads TGTGCCAGCAGTGAAAGAGGCGGGGAAACTGAAGCTTTCTTT. Its protein is CASSERGGETEAFF.

This clonotype appeared a few times. This chain links TRBV12-3 or TRBV12-4 with TRBJ2-5; 7 bases fit TRBD2. This CDR3 contains 14 residues. V shed 6 bases, J shed 1 base, and the junction held 5 bases outside the gene matches. The DNA for the CDR3 is TGTGCCAGCAGACTATGGGGGGGCCAAGAGACCCAGTACTTC. It codes for CASRLWGGQETQYF.

This chain connects TRBV13 to TRBJ2-1; possible D gene TRBD2, 6 bases. Per germline, CDR1 PRHDT and CDR2 FYEKMQ (reference sequence). V was pared by 1 base and J by 4 bases, with 11 bases between. This CDR3 region has 15 residues. The DNA of the CDR3 is TGTGCCAGCAGCTTAGCGGGGGAGAAGTACAATGAGCAGTTCTTC. Its protein is CASSLAGEKYNEQFF.

This clonotype occurred a few times. The chain has TRBV12-3 or TRBV12-4 and TRBJ2-2; 10 bases are a match to TRBD1. The ends lost 4 bases at V and 5 bases at J; junction bases unmatched: 10. CDR3 length: 17 residues. The CDR3 is CASSSPGTGEVTGELFF. The CDR3 region has the DNA TGTGCCAGCAGTTCCCCCGGGACAGGGGAGGTGACCGGGGAGCTGTTTTTT.